This T cell receptor (beta chain) was documented in a study of cytomegalovirus exposure and HLA in healthy donors. Regarding the study as a whole: TCR beta sequences numbering under 20,000 were associated with HLA alleles at 0.05 false discovery rate in a later analysis. Whilst most TCR sequences proved rare, a subset of public TCRs occurred across many donors. Some TCR beta chains (roughly 150 of them) were listed as cytomegalovirus-associated. Presence/absence analyses treated sequencing depth as roughly uniform across donors.

The table lists this clone with a few counts. Its antigen remains unidentified. The PCR ran on 60 Vbeta and 13 Jbeta primers. TCRdb's table, derived via immunoSEQ multiplex PCR, lists solely in-frame clones and lacks some. The sample includes roughly 100,000 clones, more than 65% of them seen just once. V lost 5 bases and J 3 bases, leaving 8 bases between the germline ends. CDR3 length equals 11 residues. The germline CDR1 and CDR2 sequences are SQVTM and ANQGSEA. The sequence was obtained from a young woman in good health and CMV-seropositive. V usage is TRBV29-1 and J usage is TRBJ2-7, with a weak D call TRBD1 (6 bases). The sample comprised PBMCs. The CDR3 sequence is CSVQGNYEQYF. DNA for the CDR3: TGCAGCGTTCAGGGGAACTACGAGCAGTACTTC.